This entry is about one T cell receptor beta chain. Generated by immunoSEQ multiplex PCR, the TCRdb table keeps only in-frame clones and is missing some. The data hold roughly 55,000 clones, with around 90% observed a single time. This sample stems from a study of T cell responses to AZD1222 COVID-19 vaccine. This CDR3 comprises 15 residues. Germline assignment: CDR1 MGHRA and CDR2 YSYEKL. V lost 2 bases and J lost 0, with 10 bases in between. Here the sequenced sample was peripheral blood, taken on day 0 of AZD1222 vaccination. The rearrangement links TRBV4-1 to TRBJ1-1, with D perhaps matching TRBD1 (5 bases). The origin of this receptor is an adult in good health. The DNA of the CDR3 is TGCGCCAGCAGCCAACAATCGACAGTGAACACTGAAGCTTTCTTT. Translated: CASSQQSTVNTEAFF.